A selection of T cell receptor beta chains follows, all from one sample in a study of blood T cells in healthy people across ages. MiXCR, applied by TCRdb to the 5' RACE reads, yields one record per CDR3 protein. The data hold around 1,800,000 distinct CDR3 sequences, with 39% observed a single time. Input material: blood. Receptors were obtained from a human donor in good health. Both conserved end residues are part of each CDR3. Each record gives: CDR3 protein, CDR3 DNA, clone size, J gene, D gene, V gene. A D gene is named only where the DNA matches it firmly. Only some rows state a clone size, as once, few, many or a class for expanded clones.

CDR3: CASSLASWGAGAFF
DNA: TGTGCCAGCAGCTTAGCAAGTTGGGGGGCTGGGGCTTTCTTT
size: .
J: TRBJ1-1
D: .
V: TRBV7-9

CDR3: CASSSRDRATYEQYF
DNA: TGTGCCAGCAGCTCCCGGGACAGGGCCACCTACGAGCAGTACTTC
size: .
J: TRBJ2-7
D: TRBD1
V: TRBV13

CDR3: CASSPIGYGANVLTF
DNA: TGTGCCAGCAGTCCTATAGGTTACGGGGCCAACGTCCTGACTTTC
size: .
J: TRBJ2-6
D: .
V: TRBV27

CDR3: CASSQELEGMNTEAFF
DNA: TGTGCCAGCAGCCAAGAGTTAGAGGGGATGAACACTGAAGCTTTCTTT
size: .
J: TRBJ1-1
D: .
V: TRBV4-2

CDR3: CASSNSISYGYTF
DNA: TGTGCCAGCAGTAACAGTATTTCCTATGGCTACACCTTC
size: .
J: TRBJ1-2
D: .
V: TRBV12-3/TRBV12-4

CDR3: CSASYLIDRGLYEQYF
DNA: TGCAGTGCTAGTTATCTGATTGACAGGGGGCTTTACGAGCAGTACTTC
size: .
J: TRBJ2-7
D: TRBD1
V: TRBV20-1

CDR3: CASSLEGYGNQPQHF
DNA: TGCGCCAGCAGCTTGGAGGGGTATGGTAATCAGCCCCAGCATTTT
size: .
J: TRBJ1-5
D: .
V: TRBV5-1

CDR3: CASSSNRGQDTEAFF
DNA: TGTGCCAGCAGCTCAAACAGGGGGCAGGACACTGAAGCTTTCTTT
size: .
J: TRBJ1-1
D: TRBD1
V: TRBV7-9

CDR3: CASSLTRGLSPDTQYF
DNA: TGTGCCAGCAGCTTGACCAGGGGTTTAAGCCCAGATACGCAGTATTTT
size: few
J: TRBJ2-3
D: .
V: TRBV5-6

CDR3: CASSTEGASYEQYF
DNA: TGTGCCAGCAGTACGGAGGGCGCAAGTTACGAGCAGTACTTC
size: .
J: TRBJ2-7
D: .
V: TRBV2

CDR3: CASSLGPNYGYTF
DNA: TGTGCCAGCAGTTTAGGGCCGAACTATGGCTACACCTTC
size: many
J: TRBJ1-2
D: .
V: TRBV7-2

CDR3: CSARNVYEQYF
DNA: TGCAGTGCTAGAAACGTCTACGAGCAGTACTTC
size: .
J: TRBJ2-7
D: .
V: TRBV20-1

CDR3: CASSARRGGPSYNEQFF
DNA: TGTGCCAGCAGCGCCCGTCGGGGGGGGCCCTCCTACAATGAGCAGTTCTTC
size: .
J: TRBJ2-1
D: TRBD2
V: TRBV9

CDR3: CASTSPGHPNEKLFF
DNA: TGTGCCAGCACCTCCCCGGGACACCCGAATGAAAAACTGTTTTTT
size: .
J: TRBJ1-4
D: .
V: TRBV12-3/TRBV12-4

CDR3: CASSPHLHTQYF
DNA: TGTGCCAGCAGTCCCCATCTGCATACGCAGTATTTT
size: few
J: TRBJ2-3
D: .
V: TRBV28